This TCR beta chain is from a study of blood T cell repertoires in COVID-19. Cohort 3 donors counted as recovered after two negative PCRs, clearance, or resolved symptoms. This CDR3 has 15 amino acids. The ends lost 5 bases at V and 4 bases at J; junction bases unmatched: 4. Germline-derived CDR1 and CDR2 are SEHNR and FQNEAQ (reference sequence). This clone was observed a few times. Generated by immunoSEQ multiplex PCR, the TCRdb table keeps only in-frame clones and is missing some. Among a few hundred thousand clones listed, about 90% were seen once. V is TRBV7-9 and J is TRBJ1-5; 11 bases fit TRBD1. Sequenced input: PBMCs or T cells enriched from blood (not recorded which). The receptor's source is a woman aged 60 to 75 who had recovered from COVID-19. The CDR3 DNA sequence: TGTGCCAGCAGCCCCGGGACAGGGGGGAATCAGCCCCAGCATTTT. This sequence encodes CASSPGTGGNQPQHF.